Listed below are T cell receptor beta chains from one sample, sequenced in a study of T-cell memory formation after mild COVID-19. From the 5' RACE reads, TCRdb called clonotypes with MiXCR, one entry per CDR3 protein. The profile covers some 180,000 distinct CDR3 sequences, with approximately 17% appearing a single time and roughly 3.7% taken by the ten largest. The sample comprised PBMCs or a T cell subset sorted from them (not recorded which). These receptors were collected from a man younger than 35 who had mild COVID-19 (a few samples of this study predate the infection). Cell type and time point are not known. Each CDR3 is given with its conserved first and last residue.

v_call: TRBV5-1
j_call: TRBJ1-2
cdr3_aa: CASSLEAGQVYGYTF

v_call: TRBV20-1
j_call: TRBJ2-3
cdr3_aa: CSASGRDATDTQYF

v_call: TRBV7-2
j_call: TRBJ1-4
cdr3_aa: CASSPSAVGKLFF

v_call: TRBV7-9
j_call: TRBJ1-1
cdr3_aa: CASSLTPAGHTEAFF

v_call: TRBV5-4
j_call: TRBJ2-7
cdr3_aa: CASSLRGEQYF

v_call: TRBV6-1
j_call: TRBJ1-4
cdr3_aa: CASSSGRRPNEKLFF

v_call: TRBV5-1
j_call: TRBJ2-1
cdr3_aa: CASSAGQLYNEQFF

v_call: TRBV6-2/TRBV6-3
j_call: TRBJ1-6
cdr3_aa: CASSYRTIGALHF

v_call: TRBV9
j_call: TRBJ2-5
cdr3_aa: CASSVGPSYIQETQYF

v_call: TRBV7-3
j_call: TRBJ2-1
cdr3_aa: CASSLLAGGPVGEQFF

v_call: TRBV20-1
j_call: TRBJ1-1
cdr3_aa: CSARPGYTEAFF

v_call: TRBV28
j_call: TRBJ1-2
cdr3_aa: CASSLGSVTYGYTF

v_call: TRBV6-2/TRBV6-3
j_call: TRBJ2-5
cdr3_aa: CASKAVQETQYF

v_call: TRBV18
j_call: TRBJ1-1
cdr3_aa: CASSPRGRAFHTEAFF

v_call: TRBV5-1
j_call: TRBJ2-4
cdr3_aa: CASSLVPGDIQYF

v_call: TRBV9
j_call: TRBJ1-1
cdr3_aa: CASSPQTANTEAFF

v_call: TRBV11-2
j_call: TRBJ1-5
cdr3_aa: CASSRGAESNQPQHF

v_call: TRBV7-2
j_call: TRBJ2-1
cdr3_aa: CASSLAGAMGNEQFF

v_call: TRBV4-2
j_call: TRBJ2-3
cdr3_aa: CASSQGGGAGLGTDTQYF

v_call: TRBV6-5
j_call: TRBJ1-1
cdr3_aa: CASSPFKATEAFF

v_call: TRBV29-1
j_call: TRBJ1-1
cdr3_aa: CSVLPRDANTEAFF

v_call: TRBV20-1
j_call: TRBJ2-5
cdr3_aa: CSATDRGKTQYF

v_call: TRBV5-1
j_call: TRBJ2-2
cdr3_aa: CASRGQGRNTGELFF

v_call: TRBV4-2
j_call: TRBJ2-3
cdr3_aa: CASSARTSTDTQYF

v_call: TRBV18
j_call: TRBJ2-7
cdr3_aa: CASSPRSEQYF

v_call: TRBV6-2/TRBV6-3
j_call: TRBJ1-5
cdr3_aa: CASSWTGLQPQHF

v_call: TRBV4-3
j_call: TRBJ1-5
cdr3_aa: CASSRELGSNQPQHF

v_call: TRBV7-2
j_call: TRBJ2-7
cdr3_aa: CASSLLGTYEQYF

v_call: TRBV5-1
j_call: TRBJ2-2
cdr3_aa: CASSLVLAVNTGELFF

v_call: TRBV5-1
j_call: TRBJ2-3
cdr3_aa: CASSAGQNTQYF

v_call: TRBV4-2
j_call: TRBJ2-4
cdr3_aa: CASSQPTGVIYF

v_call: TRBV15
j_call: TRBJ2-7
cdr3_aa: CATSRDRGPYEQYF

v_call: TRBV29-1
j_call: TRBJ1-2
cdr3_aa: CSVVPPGAIYGYTF

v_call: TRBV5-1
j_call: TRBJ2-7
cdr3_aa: CASSPRQDAYEQYF

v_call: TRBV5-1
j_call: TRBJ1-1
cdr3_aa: CASSRDRGGDTEAFF

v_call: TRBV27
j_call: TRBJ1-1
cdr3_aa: CASSPQNWNTEAFF

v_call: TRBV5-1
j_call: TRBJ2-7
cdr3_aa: CASSLVGQGAYEQYF

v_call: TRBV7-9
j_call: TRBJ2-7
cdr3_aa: CASSLVPNEQYF

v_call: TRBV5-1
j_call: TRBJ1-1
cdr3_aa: CASSSTGDPEAFF

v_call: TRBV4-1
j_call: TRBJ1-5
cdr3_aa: CASSHPLGYNQPQHF

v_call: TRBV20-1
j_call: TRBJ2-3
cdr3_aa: CSATVGDTQYF

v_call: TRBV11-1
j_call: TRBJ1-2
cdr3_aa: CASSLGGRYGYTF

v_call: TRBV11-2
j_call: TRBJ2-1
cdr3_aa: CASSPDRDRGDNEQFF

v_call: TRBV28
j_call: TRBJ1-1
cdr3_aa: CASSLNTGRNTEAFF

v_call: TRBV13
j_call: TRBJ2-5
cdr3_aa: CASSPEWGSGGAKTQYF

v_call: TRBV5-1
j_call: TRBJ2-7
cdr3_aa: CASIPSPGGYEQYF

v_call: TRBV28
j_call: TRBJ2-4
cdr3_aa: CASNLDRGQDIQYF

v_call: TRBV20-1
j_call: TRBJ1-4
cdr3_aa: CSAGSNEKLFF

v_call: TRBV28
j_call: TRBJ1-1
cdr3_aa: CASGFPLTRQGVNTEAFF

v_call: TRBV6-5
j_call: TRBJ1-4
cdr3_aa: CASSNPGTDNEKLFF

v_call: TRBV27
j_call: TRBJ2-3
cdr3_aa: CASGDRPTDTQYF

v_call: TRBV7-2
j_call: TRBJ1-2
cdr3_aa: CASSPQVGYGYTF

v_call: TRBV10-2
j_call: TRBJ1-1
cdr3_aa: CASRARGGTEAFF

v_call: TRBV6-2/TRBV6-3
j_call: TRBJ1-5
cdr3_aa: CASSAMASADQPQHF